This is a list of T cell receptor beta chains from one sample in a study of CD8 T cells in Susac syndrome. Via MiXCR, TCRdb re-called the immunoSEQ multiplex PCR reads, giving one row per CDR3 protein. The sample yields 160,000 or so distinct CDR3 sequences, 80% to 95% seen once. Specimen: CD4+ T cells from PBMCs. The receptors come from a human donor in good health. Each CDR3 is given with its conserved first and last residue. Each record gives: V gene, D gene, J gene, clone size, CDR3 protein, CDR3 DNA. The D gene is left open where the match is weak. The size entry is marked missing in some rows and otherwise reads once, few, many or a size class.

TRBV29-1,TRBD1,TRBJ2-3,-,CSVICGQGVRRTDTQYF,TGCAGCGTGATCTGTGGACAGGGGGTTCGGCGCACAGATACGCAGTATTTT
TRBV3-1,-,TRBJ2-1,few,CASSQDYVRANEQFF,TGTGCCAGCAGCCAAGACTATGTGCGTGCAAATGAGCAGTTCTTC
TRBV5-4,TRBD1,TRBJ2-1,-,CASSPGTDNEQFF,TGTGCCAGCAGCCCCGGGACAGACAATGAGCAGTTCTTC
TRBV5-6,TRBD2,TRBJ2-3,-,CASSIYYSGLATDTQYF,TGTGCCAGCAGCATTTACTACTCGGGACTAGCGACAGATACGCAGTATTTT
TRBV20-1,-,TRBJ2-3,-,CSARRGDTQYF,TGCAGTGCTCGTAGGGGAGATACGCAGTATTTT
TRBV6-2/TRBV6-3,TRBD2,TRBJ2-7,-,CASSRYLAGDASYEQYF,TGTGCCAGCAGTCGTTATCTAGCGGGGGACGCCTCCTACGAGCAGTACTTC
TRBV14,-,TRBJ1-2,once,CASSPVGWDYGYTF,TGTGCCAGCAGTCCGGTGGGCTGGGACTATGGCTACACCTTC
TRBV7-9,TRBD1,TRBJ1-2,-,CASTLDRGNGYTF,TGTGCCAGCACTCTGGACAGGGGGAATGGCTACACCTTC
TRBV29-1,-,TRBJ2-3,-,CSVEGPSTDTQYF,TGCAGCGTCGAGGGGCCTAGCACAGATACGCAGTATTTT
TRBV29-1,-,TRBJ1-1,-,CSVAKMNTGAFF,TGCAGCGTTGCGAAGATGAACACTGGAGCTTTCTTT
TRBV12-3/TRBV12-4,TRBD1,TRBJ2-7,-,CASSRDRGGYEQYF,TGTGCCAGCAGCCGGGACAGGGGAGGCTACGAGCAGTACTTC
TRBV20-1,-,TRBJ1-5,-,CSGGVDSNQPQHF,TGCAGTGGGGGGGTGGATAGCAATCAGCCCCAGCATTTT